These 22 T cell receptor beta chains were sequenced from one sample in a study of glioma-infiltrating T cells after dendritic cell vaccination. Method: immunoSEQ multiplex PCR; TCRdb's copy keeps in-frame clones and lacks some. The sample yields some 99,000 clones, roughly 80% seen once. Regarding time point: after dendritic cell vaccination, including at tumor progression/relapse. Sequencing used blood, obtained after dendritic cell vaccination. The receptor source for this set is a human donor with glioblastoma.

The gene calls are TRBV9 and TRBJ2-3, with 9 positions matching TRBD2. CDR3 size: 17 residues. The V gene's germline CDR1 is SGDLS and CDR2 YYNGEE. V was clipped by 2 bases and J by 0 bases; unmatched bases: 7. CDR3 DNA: TGTGCCAGCAGCGTTAGCGGGGGCCCCGGAAGCACAGATACGCAGTATTTT. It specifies CASSVSGGPGSTDTQYF.

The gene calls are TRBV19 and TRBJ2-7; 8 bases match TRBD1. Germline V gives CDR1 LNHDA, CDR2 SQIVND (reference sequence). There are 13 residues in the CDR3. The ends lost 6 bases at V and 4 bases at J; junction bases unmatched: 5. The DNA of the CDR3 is TGTGCCAGTAGAGGTCAGGGGGCGTACGAGCAGTACTTC. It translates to CASRGQGAYEQYF.

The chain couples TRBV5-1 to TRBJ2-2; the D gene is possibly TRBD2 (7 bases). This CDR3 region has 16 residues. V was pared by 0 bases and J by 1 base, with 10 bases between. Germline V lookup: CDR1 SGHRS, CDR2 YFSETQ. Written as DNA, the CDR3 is TGCGCCAGCAGCTTGGGGGGGGGACAGAACACCGGGGAGCTGTTTTTT. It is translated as CASSLGGGQNTGELFF.

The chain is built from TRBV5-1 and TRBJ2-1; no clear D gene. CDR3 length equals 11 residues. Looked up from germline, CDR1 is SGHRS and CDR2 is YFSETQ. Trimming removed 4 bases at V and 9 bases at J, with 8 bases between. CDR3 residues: CASSLSFEQFF. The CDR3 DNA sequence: TGCGCCAGCAGCCTGAGCTTTGAGCAGTTCTTC. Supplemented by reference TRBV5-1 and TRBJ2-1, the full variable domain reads KAGVTQTPRYLIKTRGQQVTLSCSPISGHRSVSWYQQTPGQGLQFLFEYFSETQRNKGNFPGRFSGRQFSNSRSEMNVSTLELGDSALYLCASSLSFEQFFGPGTRLTVL.

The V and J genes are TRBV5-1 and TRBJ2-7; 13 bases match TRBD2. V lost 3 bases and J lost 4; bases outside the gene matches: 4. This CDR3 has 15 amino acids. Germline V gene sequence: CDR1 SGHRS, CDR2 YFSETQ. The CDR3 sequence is CASSSGLAGTYEQYF. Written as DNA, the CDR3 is TGCGCCAGCAGCTCGGGACTAGCGGGAACTTACGAGCAGTACTTC.

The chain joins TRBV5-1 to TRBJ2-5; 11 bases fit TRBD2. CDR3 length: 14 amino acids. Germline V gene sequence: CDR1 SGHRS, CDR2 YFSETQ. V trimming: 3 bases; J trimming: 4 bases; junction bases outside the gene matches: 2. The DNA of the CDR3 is TGCGCCAGCAGCTCTACTAGCGGGGGAGAGACCCAGTACTTC. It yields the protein CASSSTSGGETQYF.

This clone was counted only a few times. The CDR3 sequence: CASSKTEYSNQPQHF. The DNA of the CDR3 is TGCGCCAGCAGTAAGACAGAATATAGCAATCAGCCCCAGCATTTT. The chain recombines TRBV10-2 with TRBJ1-5, with TRBD1 as a possible D gene (5 bases). This CDR3 comprises 15 residues. Germline V gene data show CDR1 as WSHSY and CDR2 as SAAADI. Trimming pared 5 bases from V and 0 bases from J, leaving 11 bases between.

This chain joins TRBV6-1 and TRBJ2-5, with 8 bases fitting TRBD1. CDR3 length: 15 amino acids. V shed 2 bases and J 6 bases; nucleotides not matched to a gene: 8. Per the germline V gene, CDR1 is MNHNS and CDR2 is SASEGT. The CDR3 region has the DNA TGTGCCAGCAGTGAACAGGGGGCCTCTCCGCAGACCCAGTACTTC. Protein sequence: CASSEQGASPQTQYF.

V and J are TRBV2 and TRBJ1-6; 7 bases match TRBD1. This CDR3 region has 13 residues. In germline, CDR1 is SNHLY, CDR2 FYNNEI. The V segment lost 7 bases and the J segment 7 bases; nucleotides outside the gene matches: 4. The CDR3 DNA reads TGTGCCAGCAAGGGGGCCCCAAATTCACCCCTCCACTTT. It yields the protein CASKGAPNSPLHF.

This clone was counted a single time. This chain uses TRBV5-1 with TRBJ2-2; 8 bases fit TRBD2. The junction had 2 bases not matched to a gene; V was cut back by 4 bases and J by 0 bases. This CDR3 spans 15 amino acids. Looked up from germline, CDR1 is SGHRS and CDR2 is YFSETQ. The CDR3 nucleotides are TGCGCCAGCAGCATAGCGGGGACGAACACCGGGGAGCTGTTTTTT. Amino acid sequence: CASSIAGTNTGELFF.

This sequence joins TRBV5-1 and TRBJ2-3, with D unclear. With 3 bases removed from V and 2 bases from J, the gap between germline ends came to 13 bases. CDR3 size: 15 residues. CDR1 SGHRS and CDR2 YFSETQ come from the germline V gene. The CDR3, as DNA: TGCGCCAGCAGCTCTTCACTTCCAACCACAGATACGCAGTATTTT. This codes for CASSSSLPTTDTQYF. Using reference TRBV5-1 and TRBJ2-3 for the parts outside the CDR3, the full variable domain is KAGVTQTPRYLIKTRGQQVTLSCSPISGHRSVSWYQQTPGQGLQFLFEYFSETQRNKGNFPGRFSGRQFSNSRSEMNVSTLELGDSALYLCASSSSLPTTDTQYFGPGTRLTVL.

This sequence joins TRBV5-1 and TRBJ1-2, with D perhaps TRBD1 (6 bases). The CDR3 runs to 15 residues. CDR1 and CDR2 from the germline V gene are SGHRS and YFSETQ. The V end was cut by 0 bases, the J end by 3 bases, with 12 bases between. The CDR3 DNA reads TGCGCCAGCAGCTTGGTCGCAGGGGCCGACTATGGCTACACCTTC. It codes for CASSLVAGADYGYTF.

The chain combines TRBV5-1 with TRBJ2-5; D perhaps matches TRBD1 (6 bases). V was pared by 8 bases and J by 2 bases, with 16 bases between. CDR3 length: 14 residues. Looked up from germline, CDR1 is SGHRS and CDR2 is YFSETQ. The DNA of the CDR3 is TGCGCCAGTAGTCCGGGACAACAACAAGAGACCCAGTACTTC. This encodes CASSPGQQQETQYF.

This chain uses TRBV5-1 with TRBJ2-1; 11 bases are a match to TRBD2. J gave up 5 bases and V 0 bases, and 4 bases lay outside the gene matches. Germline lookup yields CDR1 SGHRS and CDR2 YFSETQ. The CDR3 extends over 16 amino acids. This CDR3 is CASSLGGTSGNNEQFF. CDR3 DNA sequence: TGCGCCAGCAGCTTGGGAGGGACTAGCGGAAACAATGAGCAGTTCTTC.

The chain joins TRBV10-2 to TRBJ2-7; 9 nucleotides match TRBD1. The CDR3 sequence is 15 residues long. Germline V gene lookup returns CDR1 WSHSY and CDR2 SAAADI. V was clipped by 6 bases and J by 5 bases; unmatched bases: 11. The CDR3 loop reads CASRRRVGQGNEQYF. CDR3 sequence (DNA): TGCGCCAGCAGGAGAAGGGTGGGACAGGGTAACGAGCAGTACTTC.

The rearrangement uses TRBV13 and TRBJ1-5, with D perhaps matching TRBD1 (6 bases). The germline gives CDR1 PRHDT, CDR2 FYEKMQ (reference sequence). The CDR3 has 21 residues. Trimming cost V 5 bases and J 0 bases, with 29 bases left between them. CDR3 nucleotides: TGTGCCAGCAGCACTAGATGGTTGAAGGACAGTAAAGTATATAGCAATCAGCCCCAGCATTTT. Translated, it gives CASSTRWLKDSKVYSNQPQHF.

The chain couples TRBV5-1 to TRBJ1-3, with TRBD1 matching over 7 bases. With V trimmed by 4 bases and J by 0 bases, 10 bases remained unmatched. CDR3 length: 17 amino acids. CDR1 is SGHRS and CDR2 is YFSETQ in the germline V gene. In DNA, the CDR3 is TGCGCCAGCAGCCACAGGGGCGCAGCTCACTCTGGAAACACCATATATTTT. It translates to CASSHRGAAHSGNTIYF.

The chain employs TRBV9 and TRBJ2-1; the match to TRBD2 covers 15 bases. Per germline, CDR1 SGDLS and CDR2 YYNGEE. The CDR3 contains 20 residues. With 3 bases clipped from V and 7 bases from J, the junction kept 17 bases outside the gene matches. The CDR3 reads CASSAPRTSGREGTVNEQFF. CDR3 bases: TGTGCCAGCAGCGCCCCCAGGACTAGCGGGAGGGAGGGGACTGTTAATGAGCAGTTCTTC. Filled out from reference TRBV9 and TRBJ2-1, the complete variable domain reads DSGVTQTPKHLITATGQRVTLRCSPRSGDLSVYWYQQSLDQGLQFLIQYYNGEERAKGNILERFSAQQFPDLHSELNLSSLELGDSALYFCASSAPRTSGREGTVNEQFFGPGTRLTVL.

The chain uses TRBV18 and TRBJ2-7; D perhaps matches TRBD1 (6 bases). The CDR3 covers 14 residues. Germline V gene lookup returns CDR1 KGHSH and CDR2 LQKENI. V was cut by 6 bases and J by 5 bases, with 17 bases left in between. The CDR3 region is CASSPGTAGDEQYF. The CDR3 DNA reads TGTGCCAGCTCCCCCGGGACCGCAGGGGACGAGCAGTACTTC.

CDR3 protein: CASSLPGRLNEQFF. The CDR3 bases are TGTGCCAGCAGTCTGCCGGGGAGGTTAAATGAGCAGTTCTTC. This chain uses TRBV11-2 with TRBJ2-1; a possible D gene is TRBD2 (6 bases). The CDR3 has 14 amino acids. Trimming removed 6 bases from V and 7 bases from J, with 16 bases in between. Germline CDR1 and CDR2: SGHAT and FQNNGV.

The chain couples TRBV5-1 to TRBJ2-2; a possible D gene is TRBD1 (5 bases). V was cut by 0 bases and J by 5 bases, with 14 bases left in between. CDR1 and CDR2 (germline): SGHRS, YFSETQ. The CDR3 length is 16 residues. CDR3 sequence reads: CASSLDRRVVTGELFF. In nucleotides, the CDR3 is TGCGCCAGCAGCTTGGATCGCAGGGTAGTGACCGGGGAGCTGTTTTTT.

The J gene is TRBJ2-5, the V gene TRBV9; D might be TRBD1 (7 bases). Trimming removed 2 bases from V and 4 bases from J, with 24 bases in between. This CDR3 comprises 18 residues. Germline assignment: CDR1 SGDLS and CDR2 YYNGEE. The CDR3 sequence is CASSVGSRQGWIGETQYF. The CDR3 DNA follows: TGTGCCAGCAGCGTCGGGAGTCGACAGGGTTGGATCGGAGAGACCCAGTACTTC.